These 6 T cell receptor beta chains originate from one sample sequenced in a study of cytomegalovirus exposure and HLA in healthy donors. The data were produced by immunoSEQ multiplex PCR, yet TCRdb's version contains in-frame clones alone and is incomplete. Of tens of thousands of clones detected, around 94% appear once; the ten largest clones hold roughly 3.2%. Material for sequencing was PBMCs. Receptor source: a woman younger than 35 in good health and CMV-seropositive.

This chain uses TRBV7-2 with TRBJ1-2; D is unresolved. The CDR3 runs to 14 residues. CDR1 and CDR2 (germline): SGHTA, FQGNSA. V was pared by 5 bases and J by 0 bases, with 10 bases between. The CDR3 DNA is TGTGCCAGCAGCCGGGATTCAGCTAACTATGGCTACACCTTC. Translated, it gives CASSRDSANYGYTF.

The chain employs TRBV27 and TRBJ1-3, with D possibly being TRBD1 (5 bases). Trimming took 5 bases from V and 4 from J, leaving 9 bases between them. CDR3 size: 13 residues. Germline CDR1 reads MNHEY; CDR2 reads SMNVEV (reference sequence). CDR3 residues: CASSQGYGNTIYF. The CDR3 nucleotides read TGTGCCAGCAGTCAGGGTTACGGAAACACCATATATTTT.

V and J are TRBV9 and TRBJ2-7; 8 positions match TRBD1. Germline CDR1 reads SGDLS; CDR2 reads YYNGEE. The CDR3 is 14 residues long. Trimming cost V 4 bases and J 2 bases; bases outside gene matches: 5. For the CDR3, the DNA is TGTGCCAGCAGCCCCCGGGGACAGGCCTACGAGCAGTACTTC. Translated, it gives CASSPRGQAYEQYF.

This chain uses TRBV21-1 with TRBJ2-2; TRBD2, the table's D call, lacks a check against the DNA. TRBV21-1 is noted as a pseudogene. The CDR3 runs to 15 residues. The CDR3 sequence is CASSSQGFRGGELFF. Written as DNA, the CDR3 is TGTGCCAGCAGCTCTCAAGGATTTCGGGGCGGGGAGCTGTTTTTT.

Notes on this clone: The junction departs from germline at one end; a sequencing error may be responsible. The V and J genes are TRBV7-7 and TRBJ2-1, with 14 nucleotides matching TRBD2. The CDR3 is made up of 15 amino acids. Germline CDR1 is SSHAT and CDR2 is FNYEAQ (reference sequence). The CDR3 DNA reads as TGTGCTAGCAGCTTGGGACTAGCGGGGGAGAATGAGCAGTTCTTC. It yields the protein CASSLGLAGENEQFF.

This rearrangement joins TRBV5-1 to TRBJ1-4; no clear D. Trimming took off 5 bases at V and 7 bases at J, with 27 bases between the two ends. Germline V gene lookup returns CDR1 SGHRS and CDR2 YFSETQ. The CDR3 sequence is 18 residues long. CDR3 nucleotides: TGCGCCAGCAGGAAAGGCACTGCTCAAGGAGGGATGGGTGAAAAACTGTTTTTT. Protein: CASRKGTAQGGMGEKLFF.